The rows below give T cell receptor beta chains drawn from one sample of a study of T cell responses to AZD1222 COVID-19 vaccine. The repertoire was sequenced with immunoSEQ multiplex PCR; TCRdb's copy has only in-frame clones and lacks some. The data show 90,000 or so clones, 89% seen once. The source was peripheral blood, collected on day 0 of AZD1222 vaccination. The receptors derive from an adult in good health. Each CDR3 is given with its conserved first and last residue. Each record gives: CDR3 DNA, CDR3 protein, CDR3 length, J gene, V gene, clone size, D gene. A D gene is named only where the DNA matches it firmly. Only part of the rows carry a size: once, few, many, or a class if the clone is expanded.

cdr3_nt: TGTGCCAGCAGCCAGAGCGGGTTCTCCTACAATGAGCAGTTCTTC; cdr3_aa: CASSQSGFSYNEQFF; cdr3_length: 15; j_call: TRBJ2-1; v_call: TRBV3-1/TRBV3-2; clone_size: -; d_call: -
cdr3_nt: TGTGCCAGCAGCCAGGCCAGGGGGGAGACCCAGTACTTC; cdr3_aa: CASSQARGETQYF; cdr3_length: 13; j_call: TRBJ2-5; v_call: TRBV14; clone_size: once; d_call: TRBD1
cdr3_nt: TGTGCCAGCCGCGGGTTCACCGGGGAGCTGTTTTTT; cdr3_aa: CASRGFTGELFF; cdr3_length: 12; j_call: TRBJ2-2; v_call: TRBV14; clone_size: -; d_call: -
cdr3_nt: TGCAGTGCGTACAGGAACACTGAAGCTTTCTTT; cdr3_aa: CSAYRNTEAFF; cdr3_length: 11; j_call: TRBJ1-1; v_call: TRBV20-1; clone_size: -; d_call: -
cdr3_nt: TGTGCCAGTAGACAGACCGGGACTAGCGGCTACGAGCAGTACTTC; cdr3_aa: CASRQTGTSGYEQYF; cdr3_length: 15; j_call: TRBJ2-7; v_call: TRBV19; clone_size: few; d_call: TRBD2
cdr3_nt: TGTGCCAGCAGCCAAGAATCCCCCGGCGGGTTATATGGCTACACCTTC; cdr3_aa: CASSQESPGGLYGYTF; cdr3_length: 16; j_call: TRBJ1-2; v_call: TRBV4-2; clone_size: -; d_call: -
cdr3_nt: TGTGCCAGCAGTTCCGCCGGGACAGGGGTCAAGATAGGCCATGGCTACACCTTC; cdr3_aa: CASSSAGTGVKIGHGYTF; cdr3_length: 18; j_call: TRBJ1-2; v_call: TRBV6-7; clone_size: -; d_call: TRBD1
cdr3_nt: TGTGCCACTTCGGGTTGGAGCGGGAGCTACAATGAGCAGTTCTTC; cdr3_aa: CATSGWSGSYNEQFF; cdr3_length: 15; j_call: TRBJ2-1; v_call: TRBV6-5; clone_size: -; d_call: TRBD2
cdr3_nt: TGTGCCAGCAGCTTAGGGCCGGTGAACACTGAAGCTTTCTTT; cdr3_aa: CASSLGPVNTEAFF; cdr3_length: 14; j_call: TRBJ1-1; v_call: TRBV11-2; clone_size: -; d_call: -
cdr3_nt: TGCGCCAGCAGCGGAGCCAGCGGGAACACCGGGGAGCTGTTTTTT; cdr3_aa: CASSGASGNTGELFF; cdr3_length: 15; j_call: TRBJ2-2; v_call: TRBV5-1; clone_size: -; d_call: -